This entry is about one T cell receptor beta chain. Sequencing was performed with immunoSEQ multiplex PCR; in TCRdb, only in-frame clones are kept and a portion is missing. The sample has a few hundred thousand clones, 80% to 90% seen once; the top ten hold over 1.5%. This sample stems from a study of blood T cell repertoires in COVID-19. Study-wide background: Sources were T cells, B-cell-depleted T cells, or PBMCs; the material itself was cDNA or gDNA.

This CDR3 contains 13 residues. V lost 5 bases and J lost 7, with 14 bases in between. CDR1 SGHAT and CDR2 FQDESV come from the germline V gene (reference sequence). Participant ages covered 18 to 89 years across 25 or so US areas. This receptor was obtained from a woman in her 50s who had recovered from COVID-19. This chain connects TRBV11-1 to TRBJ1-2; maybe TRBD1 (6 bases). Specimen: PBMCs or T cells enriched from blood (not recorded which). The CDR3 coding sequence is TGTGCCAGCAGCCGGGACATTAGAGGTGGCTACACCTTC. This sequence encodes CASSRDIRGGYTF.